Sequencing of this TCR beta chain was carried out in a study of blood T cell repertoires in COVID-19. About the study: Material from acute and convalescent COVID-19 was sourced from the United States, Italy and Spain.

TCRdb's copy holds only in-frame clones and misses some; the assay was immunoSEQ multiplex PCR. Among 200,000 to 250,000 clones listed, approximately 90% were seen once. This clonotype originated in a man between 25 and 39 years old with COVID-19, enrolled during active disease. The sequenced material came from peripheral blood.

This chain's CDR3 is CASSLSGVAGETQYF. Here the CDR3 DNA reads TGTGCCAGCAGCTTAAGTGGGGTTGCGGGGGAGACCCAGTACTTC. This chain links TRBV7-3 with TRBJ2-5, with D possibly matching TRBD2 (6 bases). V lost 1 base, J lost 5 bases, and 14 bases lay in between. Looked up from germline, CDR1 is SGHTA and CDR2 is FQGTGA. The CDR3 runs to 15 residues.